This T cell receptor (beta chain) emerged from a study of blood T cell repertoires in COVID-19. Looking at the study overall: COVID-19 samples, acute and convalescent, were from the United States, Italy and Spain.

Per the original data handling: Using reference gene primer amplification, nucleated cell counts were estimated. Some clones are missing from TCRdb's copy, which holds only in-frame ones; the method was immunoSEQ multiplex PCR. Clone size and V and J calls were adopted from that table, with D and trimming inferred from the DNA. Of 120,000 or so clones listed, 65% to 90% are singletons. Germline V gene lookup returns CDR1 MNHEY and CDR2 SVGAGI. V shed 6 bases and J 0 bases; nucleotides not matched to a gene: 6. This CDR3 is built from 15 residues. The sequence came from a man of 80 years or more with active or convalescent COVID-19. Sequencing input: peripheral blood. The J gene is TRBJ1-2, the V gene TRBV6-5, with 8 positions matching TRBD1. The CDR3 loop reads CASSRTGGSNYGYTF. CDR3 bases: TGTGCCAGCAGCCGCACAGGGGGTTCTAACTATGGCTACACCTTC.